The 23 T cell receptor beta chains reported below all come from one sample, sequenced in a study of regulatory T cells in long-lasting Graves disease. Described time point: persistent/refractory GD, antithyroid drugs over 5 years with positive TRAb. The TCR library used RNA extracted from PBMCs. Sequencing libraries for TCR beta were prepared with iRepertoire HTBI primers and Arm-PCR of CDR3 regions. Each CDR3 protein is one row after TCRdb ran MiXCR on the multiplex PCR reads. This sample yields 400,000 to 500,000 distinct CDR3 sequences, of which around a fifth are seen a single time; roughly an eighth belongs to the top ten. The specimen was peripheral blood mononuclear cells (PBMCs), collected when the disease was refractory, from a patient treated with antithyroid drugs. These receptors were collected from a female donor with Graves disease.

This clonotype was recorded many times. This chain links TRBV20-1 with TRBJ2-5; TRBD1 is a possible D gene (5 bases). The CDR3 consists of 14 residues. The germline gives CDR1 DFQATT, CDR2 SNEGSKA (reference sequence). V gave up 5 bases and J gave up 4 bases, with 17 bases separating them. The CDR3 region is CSASPIQGIETQYF. The CDR3 DNA reads as TGCAGTGCTTCCCCGATCCAGGGTATAGAGACCCAGTACTTC.

The J gene is TRBJ2-3, the V gene TRBV28, with TRBD2 matching 13 bases. V was clipped by 6 bases and J by 1 base; unmatched bases: 10. The CDR3 has 18 residues. The germline V gene encodes CDR1 MDHEN and CDR2 SYDVKM. Written as DNA, the CDR3 is TGTGCCAGCAGCCTTAGACTAGCGGGAGGTCTTGGCACAGATACGCAGTATTTT. As protein: CASSLRLAGGLGTDTQYF.

The V and J genes are TRBV6-4 and TRBJ2-1; TRBD2 might be the D (6 bases). In germline, CDR1 is MRHNA, CDR2 SNTAGT. The length of the CDR3 is 15 residues. With 6 bases removed from V and 4 bases from J, the gap between germline ends came to 16 bases. The chain's CDR3 is CASSRTAGSYNEQFF. In DNA, the CDR3 is TGTGCCAGCAGCCGGACGGCCGGGAGTTACAATGAGCAGTTCTTC.

In its sample, this clonotype was seen many times. This chain connects TRBV28 to TRBJ1-2; D not certain. The CDR3 totals 12 residues. Germline V gene data show CDR1 as MDHEN and CDR2 as SYDVKM. The ends were cut back, 6 bases at V and 1 base at J, with 6 bases in the middle. The CDR3 DNA sequence: TGTGCCAGCAGCAGCTATAACTATGGCTACACCTTC. Translating gives CASSSYNYGYTF.

This clonotype was detected ten times or more. The chain uses TRBV29-1 and TRBJ2-7; the D call may be TRBD1 or TRBD2 (6 bases each). CDR3 size: 12 residues. Per germline, CDR1 SQVTM and CDR2 ANQGSEA. V shed 4 bases and J shed 3 bases, with 10 bases lying between them. CDR3 region: CSVGAGHYEQYF. CDR3 sequence (DNA): TGCAGCGTTGGGGCGGGACACTACGAGCAGTACTTC.

At least ten counts were recorded for this clonotype. The rearrangement links TRBV7-8 to TRBJ2-7; no firm D call. The V end lost 3 bases, the J end lost 0 bases, and 3 bases lay between the germline ends. From germline, CDR1 is SGHVS and CDR2 FQNEAQ. The CDR3 covers 12 residues. The CDR3 region is CASSFNSYEQYF. The CDR3 bases are TGTGCCAGCAGCTTTAACTCCTACGAGCAGTACTTC.

This clonotype was counted ten times or more. Written as DNA, the CDR3 is TGTGCCAGCAAACAAGACAGGGCGAGTGGGTCACCCCTCCACTTT. It codes for CASKQDRASGSPLHF. The V call is TRBV7-8, the J call TRBJ1-6, with TRBD1 identical over 7 bases. This CDR3 contains 15 residues. Germline CDR1 SGHVS, CDR2 FQNEAQ. After removal of 7 bases from V and 10 bases from J, the junction contained 13 bases not matched to a gene.

This clonotype was observed many times. This sequence joins TRBV20-1 and TRBJ2-7; 11 nucleotides align to TRBD2. The CDR3 contains 14 residues. Germline assignment: CDR1 DFQATT and CDR2 SNEGSKA (reference sequence). J was trimmed by 2 bases and V by 5 bases; bases with no gene match: 5. CDR3 loop: CSAYTSGRPYEQYF. In nucleotides, the CDR3 is TGCAGTGCTTATACTAGCGGGAGACCCTACGAGCAGTACTTC.

This clonotype came up a few times. This sequence joins TRBV19 and TRBJ2-5, with D unclear. There are 13 residues in the CDR3. With 5 bases removed from V and 5 bases from J, the gap between germline ends came to 12 bases. Germline assignment: CDR1 LNHDA and CDR2 SQIVND (reference sequence). CDR3 residues: CASSARIQETQYF. The CDR3 coding sequence is TGTGCCAGTAGTGCTCGGATTCAGGAGACCCAGTACTTC.

The chain carries TRBV20-1 and TRBJ2-7; 16 bases agree with TRBD2. Germline-derived CDR1 and CDR2 are DFQATT and SNEGSKA (reference sequence). The V and J ends lost 7 bases and 3 bases, in that order; junction bases with no gene match: 9. The length of the CDR3 is 16 residues. CDR3 region: CSGRGLAGGPVYEQYF. The CDR3 DNA is TGCAGTGGTAGGGGACTAGCGGGAGGGCCGGTCTACGAGCAGTACTTC.

The chain links TRBV20-1 to TRBJ2-5, with 14 bases fitting TRBD2. V lost 1 base to trimming and J lost 2 bases; unmatched junction nucleotides: 9. In germline, CDR1 is DFQATT, CDR2 SNEGSKA (reference sequence). The CDR3 extends over 18 amino acids. Here the CDR3 reads CSARAGGLAGVGQETQYF. In DNA form, the CDR3 reads TGCAGTGCTAGAGCCGGGGGACTAGCGGGAGTAGGACAAGAGACCCAGTACTTC.

The chain is built from TRBV6-2 or TRBV6-3 and TRBJ2-2, with 13 bases fitting TRBD2. Trimming took 2 bases from V and 7 from J; bases not matched to a gene: 10. The CDR3 totals 18 residues. The germline gives CDR1 MNHEY, CDR2 SVGEGT. In nucleotides, the CDR3 is TGTGCCAGCAGTTACAACCGAGGACTAGCGGGAGATGGCGGGGAGCTGTTTTTT. It specifies CASSYNRGLAGDGGELFF.

The V gene is TRBV18, the J gene TRBJ1-2; D unclear. Germline V gene sequence: CDR1 KGHSH, CDR2 LQKENI. Trimming took off 3 bases at V and 1 base at J, with 9 bases between the two ends. This CDR3 region has 14 residues. In nucleotides, the CDR3 is TGTGCCAGCTCACCGGCAGTGGATAACTATGGCTACACCTTC. The encoded protein is CASSPAVDNYGYTF.

At least ten counts were recorded for this clonotype. The rearrangement links TRBV6-1 to TRBJ2-7; weak D call: TRBD1 (6 bases). This CDR3 comprises 16 residues. V was trimmed by 2 bases and J by 6 bases, leaving 20 bases between them. The germline V gene has CDR1 MNHNS and CDR2 SASEGT. This chain's CDR3 is CASSERIGQGRSEQYF. The DNA for the CDR3 is TGTGCCAGCAGTGAAAGGATAGGGCAGGGGAGAAGCGAGCAGTACTTC.

This clonotype was observed at least ten times. This chain joins TRBV14 and TRBJ1-1; unclear D gene. From germline, CDR1 is SGHDN and CDR2 FVKESK. The ends were cut back, 0 bases at V and 11 bases at J, with 13 bases in the middle. CDR3 length: 13 residues. In DNA form, the CDR3 reads TGTGCCAGCAGCCAAGAAGGATACCTGACTGCTTTCTTT. Protein sequence: CASSQEGYLTAFF. Using reference TRBV14 and TRBJ1-1 for the parts outside the CDR3, the full variable domain is EAGVTQFPSHSVIEKGQTVTLRCDPISGHDNLYWYRRVMGKEIKFLLHFVKESKQDESGMPNNRFLAERTGGTYSTLKVQPAELEDSGVYFCASSQEGYLTAFFGQGTRLTVV.

In its sample, this clonotype was seen many times. This rearrangement joins TRBV6-1 to TRBJ2-5, with a weak D call TRBD2 (5 bases). This CDR3 is built from 15 residues. CDR1 is MNHNS, CDR2 SASEGT, per germline. With 4 bases removed from V and 5 bases from J, the gap between germline ends came to 17 bases. CDR3 residues: CASSAEGRAVETQYF. CDR3 DNA: TGTGCCAGCAGTGCAGAGGGTAGGGCTGTGGAGACCCAGTACTTC.

Concerning this clonotype itself: This clone may be a read error of a much larger clone one base away. The CDR3 spells CAANQGTQYF. DNA of the CDR3: TGTGCCGCTAACCAAGGGACCCAGTACTTC. V is TRBV28 and J is TRBJ2-5; D ambiguous. The CDR3 totals 10 residues. Germline CDR1 is MDHEN and CDR2 is SYDVKM. Full variable domain (remainder filled in from reference TRBV28 and TRBJ2-5): DVKVTQSSRYLVKRTGEKVFLECVQDMDHENMFWYRQDPGLGLRLIYFSYDVKMKEKGDIPEGYSVSREKKERFSLILESASTNQTSMYLCAANQGTQYFGPGTRLLVL.

At least ten counts were recorded for this clonotype. V and J are TRBV27 and TRBJ1-6; the match to TRBD1 covers 10 bases. The CDR3 sequence is 15 residues long. V lost 1 base and J lost 7; bases outside the gene matches: 1. Germline V lookup: CDR1 MNHEY, CDR2 SMNVEV (reference sequence). This CDR3 is CASSLWDRGNSPLHF. The CDR3 nucleotides read TGTGCCAGCAGTTTATGGGACAGGGGCAATTCACCCCTCCACTTT.

Concerning this clonotype: This likely traces to a read error, being one base from a far larger clone. V is TRBV10-3 and J is TRBJ1-5; perhaps TRBD1 as D (5 bases). Germline V CDR1 and CDR2: ENHRY, SYGVKD. The length of the CDR3 is 13 residues. The DNA for the CDR3 is TGTGCCAGCAGTCAAGACAGTGATCAGCCCCGGCATTTT. Its translation: CASSQDSDQPRHF.

In its sample, this clonotype was seen a few times. V is TRBV7-2 and J is TRBJ2-5; 8 nucleotides match TRBD2. Trimming took 8 bases from V and 5 from J; bases not matched to a gene: 13. The CDR3 length is 15 residues. Germline values: CDR1 SGHTA, CDR2 FQGNSA. CDR3 region: CASGTEPGLGETQYF. CDR3 sequence (DNA): TGTGCCAGCGGTACGGAGCCGGGACTAGGGGAGACCCAGTACTTC. Variable domain in full (rest from reference TRBV7-2 and TRBJ2-5): GAGVSQSPSNKVTEKGKDVELRCDPISGHTALYWYRQSLGQGLEFLIYFQGNSAPDKSGLPSDRFSAERTGGSVSTLTIQRTQQEDSAVYLCASGTEPGLGETQYFGPGTRLLVL.

This clonotype was seen at least ten times. The chain joins TRBV12-3 or TRBV12-4 to TRBJ2-7; 9 nucleotides agree with TRBD2. The junction had 9 bases not matched to a gene; V was cut back by 5 bases and J by 7 bases. There are 14 residues in the CDR3. CDR3 bases: TGTGCCAGCAGTCCTCGCGGACTAGCGAGTGAGCAGTACTTC. Translating it yields CASSPRGLASEQYF.

In its sample, this clonotype was seen many times. The chain has TRBV11-2 and TRBJ2-2; D gene uncertain. CDR3 length equals 14 residues. Germline V gives CDR1 SGHAT, CDR2 FQNNGV. The V and J ends lost 2 bases and 3 bases respectively, with 7 bases between them. CDR3 bases: TGTGCCAGCAGCTTATTAGGGCACACCGGGGAGCTGTTTTTT. As protein: CASSLLGHTGELFF.

This clonotype was seen once. V is TRBV29-1 and J is TRBJ2-6; no firm D call. The V end was cut by 7 bases, the J end by 2 bases, with 9 bases between. This CDR3 is 13 amino acids long. Germline V gene sequence: CDR1 SQVTM, CDR2 ANQGSEA. The CDR3 loop is CSGLTAGANVLTF. The CDR3 nucleotides read TGCAGCGGCCTGACGGCTGGGGCCAACGTCCTGACTTTC.